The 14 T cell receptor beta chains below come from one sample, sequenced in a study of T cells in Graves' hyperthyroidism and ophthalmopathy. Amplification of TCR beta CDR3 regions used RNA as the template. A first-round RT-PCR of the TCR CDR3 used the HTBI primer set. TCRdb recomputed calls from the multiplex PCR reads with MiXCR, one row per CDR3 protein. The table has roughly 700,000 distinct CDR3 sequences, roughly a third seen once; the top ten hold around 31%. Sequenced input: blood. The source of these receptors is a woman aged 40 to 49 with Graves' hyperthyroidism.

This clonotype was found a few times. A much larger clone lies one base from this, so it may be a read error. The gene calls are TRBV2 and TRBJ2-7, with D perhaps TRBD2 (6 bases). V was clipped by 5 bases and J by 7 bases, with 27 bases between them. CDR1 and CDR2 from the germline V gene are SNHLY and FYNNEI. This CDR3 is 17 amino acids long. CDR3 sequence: CASSMGLAVSSYNEQYF. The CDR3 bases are TGTGCCAGCAGTATGGGGTTAGCGGTTAGCTCCTACAATGAGCAGTACTTC.

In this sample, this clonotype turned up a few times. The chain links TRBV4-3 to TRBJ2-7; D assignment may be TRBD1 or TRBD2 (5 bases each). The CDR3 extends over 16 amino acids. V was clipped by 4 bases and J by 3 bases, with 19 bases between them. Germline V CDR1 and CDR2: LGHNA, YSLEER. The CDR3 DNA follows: TGCGCCAGCAGCCCCGTCATGGGGGTTCTTTACTACGAGCAGTACTTC. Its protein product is CASSPVMGVLYYEQYF.

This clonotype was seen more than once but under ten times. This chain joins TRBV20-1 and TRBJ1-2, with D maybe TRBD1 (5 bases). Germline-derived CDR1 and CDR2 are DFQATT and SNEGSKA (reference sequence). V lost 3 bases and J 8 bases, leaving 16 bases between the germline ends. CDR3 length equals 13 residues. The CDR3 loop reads CSASVRQYGGYTF. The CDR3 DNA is TGCAGTGCTAGCGTTAGACAGTATGGAGGCTACACCTTC.

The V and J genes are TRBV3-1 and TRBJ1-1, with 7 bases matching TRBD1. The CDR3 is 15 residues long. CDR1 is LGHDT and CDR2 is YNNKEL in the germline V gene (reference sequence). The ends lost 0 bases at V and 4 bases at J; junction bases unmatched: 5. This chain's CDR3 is CASSQDYRGFTEAFF. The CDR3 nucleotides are TGTGCCAGCAGCCAAGATTACAGGGGATTCACTGAAGCTTTCTTT. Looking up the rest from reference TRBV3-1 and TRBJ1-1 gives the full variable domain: DTAVSQTPKYLVTQMGNDKSIKCEQNLGHDTMYWYKQDSKKFLKIMFSYNNKELIINETVPNRFSPKSPDKAHLNLHINSLELGDSAVYFCASSQDYRGFTEAFFGQGTRLTVV.

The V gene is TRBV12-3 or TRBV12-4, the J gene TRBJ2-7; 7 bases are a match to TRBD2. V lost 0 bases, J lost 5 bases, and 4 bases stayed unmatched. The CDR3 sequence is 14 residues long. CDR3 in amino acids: CASSLAGGSNEQYF. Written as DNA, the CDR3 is TGTGCCAGCAGTTTAGCGGGAGGGAGCAACGAGCAGTACTTC.

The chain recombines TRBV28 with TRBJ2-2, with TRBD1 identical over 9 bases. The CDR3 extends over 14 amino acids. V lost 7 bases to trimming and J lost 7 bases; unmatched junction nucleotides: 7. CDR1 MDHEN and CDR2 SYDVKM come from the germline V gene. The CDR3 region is CASKDRGLHGELFF. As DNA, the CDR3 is TGTGCCAGCAAGGACAGGGGTTTGCACGGGGAGCTGTTTTTT.

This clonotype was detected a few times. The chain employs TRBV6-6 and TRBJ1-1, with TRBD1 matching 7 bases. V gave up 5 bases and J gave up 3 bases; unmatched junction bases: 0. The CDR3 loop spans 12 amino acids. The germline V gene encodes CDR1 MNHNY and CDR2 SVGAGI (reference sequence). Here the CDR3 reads CASSGTDTEAFF. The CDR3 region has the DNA TGTGCCAGCAGTGGGACAGACACTGAAGCTTTCTTT.

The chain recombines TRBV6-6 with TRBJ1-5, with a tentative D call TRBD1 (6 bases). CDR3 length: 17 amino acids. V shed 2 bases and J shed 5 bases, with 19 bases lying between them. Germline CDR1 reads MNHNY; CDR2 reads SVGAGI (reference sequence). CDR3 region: CASSYPYRVGGHQPQHF. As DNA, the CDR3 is TGTGCCAGCAGTTACCCCTACAGGGTTGGGGGACATCAGCCCCAGCATTTT.

The CDR3 region has the DNA TGTGCCAGCAGCTTAAGAACCAGGGGTTCTGAAGCTTTCTTT. This translates into CASSLRTRGSEAFF. The gene calls are TRBV7-2 and TRBJ1-1, with D perhaps TRBD1 (6 bases). With 2 bases removed from V and 6 bases from J, the gap between germline ends came to 13 bases. The length of the CDR3 is 14 residues. The germline CDR1 and CDR2 sequences are SGHTA and FQGNSA.

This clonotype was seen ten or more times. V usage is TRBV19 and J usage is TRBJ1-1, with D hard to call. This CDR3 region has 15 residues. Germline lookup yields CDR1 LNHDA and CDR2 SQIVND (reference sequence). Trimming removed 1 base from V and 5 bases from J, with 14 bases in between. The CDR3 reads CASSIVFDVWTEAFF. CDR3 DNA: TGTGCCAGTAGTATAGTCTTCGACGTCTGGACTGAAGCTTTCTTT.

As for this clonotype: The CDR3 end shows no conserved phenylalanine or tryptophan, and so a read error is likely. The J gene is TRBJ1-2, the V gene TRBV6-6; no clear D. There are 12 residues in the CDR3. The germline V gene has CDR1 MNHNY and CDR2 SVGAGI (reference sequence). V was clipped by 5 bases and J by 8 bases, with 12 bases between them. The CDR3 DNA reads TGTGCCAGCAGTCTCGTCGGTGGGGGCTACACCCTC. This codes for CASSLVGGGYTL.

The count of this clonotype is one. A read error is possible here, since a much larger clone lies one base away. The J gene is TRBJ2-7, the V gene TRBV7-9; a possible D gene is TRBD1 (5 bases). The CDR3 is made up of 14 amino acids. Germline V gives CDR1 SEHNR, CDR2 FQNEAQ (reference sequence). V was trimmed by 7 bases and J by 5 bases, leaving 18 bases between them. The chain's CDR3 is CASTLGVGAHEQYF. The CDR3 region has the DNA TGTGCCAGCACCCTAGGGGTGGGTGCCCACGAGCAGTACTTC.

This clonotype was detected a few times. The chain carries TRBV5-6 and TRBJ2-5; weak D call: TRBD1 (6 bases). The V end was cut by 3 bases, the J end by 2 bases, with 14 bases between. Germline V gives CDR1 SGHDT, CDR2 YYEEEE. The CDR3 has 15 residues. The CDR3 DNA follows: TGTGCCAGCAGCTCGGGACACCTAAAGCAAGAGACCCAGTACTTC. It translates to CASSSGHLKQETQYF.

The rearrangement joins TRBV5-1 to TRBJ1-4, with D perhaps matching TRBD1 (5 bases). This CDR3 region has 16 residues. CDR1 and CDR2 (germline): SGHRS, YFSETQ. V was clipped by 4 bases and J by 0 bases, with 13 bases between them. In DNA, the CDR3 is TGCGCCAGCAGCGTCGGTGGGGGGGCAACTAATGAAAAACTGTTTTTT. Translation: CASSVGGGATNEKLFF.